This passage covers 17 T cell receptor beta chains from one sample sequenced in a study of shared clonotypes between healthy human individuals. Selected positively for CCR7 and CD45RO-negative, naive CD8 cells excluded terminally differentiated effector memory CD45RA+ cells. Profiling relied on immunoSEQ multiplex PCR, and the TCRdb table lists in-frame clones only, not all of them. This sample carries approximately 2,000,000 clones, over 85% of them seen once, and the ten largest clones take under 2%. The specimen sequenced was naive CD8+ T cells from PBMCs. The origin of the receptors is a man between 18 and 35 years old in good health. Some clones in this sample may be carry-over from other donors' samples.

J is TRBJ1-2 and V is TRBV11-2; 9 bases are shared with TRBD1. The ends lost 1 base at V and 5 bases at J; junction bases unmatched: 14. The germline V gene has CDR1 SGHAT and CDR2 FQNNGV. The CDR3 loop spans 18 amino acids. The chain's CDR3 is CASSLAPRPGQGRYGYTF. The CDR3 DNA reads TGTGCCAGCAGCTTAGCCCCCAGGCCGGGACAGGGACGTTATGGCTACACCTTC.

The chain carries TRBV7-9 and TRBJ2-1; 10 bases are shared with TRBD1. V lost 5 bases and J lost 7; bases outside the gene matches: 5. This CDR3 has 14 residues. Germline CDR1 and CDR2: SEHNR and FQNEAQ (reference sequence). In nucleotides, the CDR3 is TGTGCCAGCAGCGGGGACAGGGGCACGAATGAGCAGTTCTTC. It specifies CASSGDRGTNEQFF.

The V call is TRBV18, the J call TRBJ1-4; TRBD1 aligns across 9 bases. The V segment lost 3 bases and the J segment 7 bases; nucleotides outside the gene matches: 15. Germline V gene data show CDR1 as KGHSH and CDR2 as LQKENI. The CDR3 has 18 residues. The CDR3 nucleotides read TGTGCCAGCTCACCCAAAGGTGTTAACAGGGGGCGCGGTGAAAAACTGTTTTTT. Translated: CASSPKGVNRGRGEKLFF.

This sequence joins TRBV27 and TRBJ2-1; no definite D call. Germline CDR1 MNHEY, CDR2 SMNVEV (reference sequence). The CDR3 contains 13 residues. Trimming removed 5 bases from V and 9 bases from J, with 14 bases in between. The DNA of the CDR3 is TGTGCCAGCAGTCCCAATCCAGTATTTGAGCAGTTCTTC. This encodes CASSPNPVFEQFF.

The gene calls are TRBV9 and TRBJ2-1, with D perhaps assigned TRBD1 or TRBD2 (5 bases each). This CDR3 has 15 residues. V gave up 0 bases and J gave up 5 bases, with 12 bases separating them. Germline CDR1 reads SGDLS; CDR2 reads YYNGEE. The CDR3 region has the DNA TGTGCCAGCAGCGTAGATGGGGGATTCAACAATGAGCAGTTCTTC. It specifies CASSVDGGFNNEQFF.

The chain uses TRBV6-4 and TRBJ2-1; 8 bases fit TRBD2. V was pared by 1 base and J by 8 bases, with 7 bases of the junction left unmatched. CDR3 length: 15 amino acids. The V gene's germline CDR1 is MRHNA and CDR2 SNTAGT. This CDR3 reads CASSDWGTSGDEQFF. The CDR3 bases are TGTGCCAGCAGTGACTGGGGGACTAGTGGGGATGAGCAGTTCTTC.

The V call is TRBV11-1, the J call TRBJ2-7, with unresolved D. Trimming left V 0 bases short and J 7 bases short, with 10 bases between. The CDR3 length is 13 residues. CDR1 SGHAT and CDR2 FQDESV come from the germline V gene (reference sequence). The CDR3 region has the DNA TGTGCCAGCAGCTTAGCGCTTGTCTTTGAGCAGTACTTC. Protein sequence: CASSLALVFEQYF. Full variable domain (missing parts from reference TRBV11-1 and TRBJ2-7): EAEVAQSPRYKITEKSQAVAFWCDPISGHATLYWYRQILGQGPELLVQFQDESVVDDSQLPKDRFSAERLKGVDSTLKIQPAELGDSAMYLCASSLALVFEQYFGPGTRLTVT.

V and J are TRBV11-2 and TRBJ2-1, with 10 bases that match TRBD1. Looked up from germline, CDR1 is SGHAT and CDR2 is FQNNGV. CDR3 length equals 17 residues. The J segment lost 3 bases and the V segment lost 5 bases, leaving 10 bases of the junction unmatched. CDR3 amino acids: CASSKTTGTGDYNEQFF. The CDR3 coding sequence is TGTGCCAGCAGCAAAACAACCGGGACAGGGGACTACAATGAGCAGTTCTTC.

V usage is TRBV7-9 and J usage is TRBJ1-2; tentative D call: TRBD1 (6 bases). The V gene lost 5 bases and the J gene lost 3 bases, with 16 bases spanning the gap. This CDR3 spans 15 amino acids. Germline CDR1 SEHNR, CDR2 FQNEAQ (reference sequence). The CDR3: CASSQVWGQDYGYTF. Here the CDR3 DNA reads TGTGCCAGCAGCCAAGTTTGGGGGCAAGACTATGGCTACACCTTC.

V is TRBV28 and J is TRBJ1-5, with 9 bases matching TRBD1. Germline assignment: CDR1 MDHEN and CDR2 SYDVKM. CDR3 size: 14 residues. Germline trimming cut 7 bases from V and 4 bases from J; bases unmatched to any gene: 5. The CDR3 DNA reads as TGTGCCAGCAACAGGGGGCGACTGAATCAGCCCCAGCATTTT. Translating it yields CASNRGRLNQPQHF.

This chain uses TRBV7-9 with TRBJ1-1; D is perhaps TRBD1 (5 bases). In germline, CDR1 is SEHNR, CDR2 FQNEAQ (reference sequence). The CDR3 spans 14 residues. Trimming left V 5 bases short and J 4 bases short, with 14 bases between. CDR3 sequence: CASSRGDGGTEAFF. As DNA, the CDR3 is TGTGCCAGCAGCCGGGGGGACGGCGGCACTGAAGCTTTCTTT.

This sequence joins TRBV27 and TRBJ2-7, with D possibly matching TRBD2 (6 bases). There are 14 residues in the CDR3. Trimming shortened V by 0 bases and J by 4 bases, and 10 bases separated the two germline ends. Germline-derived CDR1 and CDR2 are MNHEY and SMNVEV (reference sequence). CDR3 amino acids: CASSLSLALYEQYF. The CDR3 nucleotides read TGTGCCAGCAGTTTATCCCTAGCGCTGTACGAGCAGTACTTC.

The J gene is TRBJ2-5, the V gene TRBV9; 10 nucleotides align to TRBD2. Germline-derived CDR1 and CDR2 are SGDLS and YYNGEE. CDR3 length: 16 amino acids. Trimming at V came to 2 bases and at J to 3 bases, leaving 7 bases not matched to a gene. CDR3 in amino acids: CASSVSSGRLEETQYF. For the CDR3, the DNA is TGTGCCAGCAGCGTCAGTAGCGGGAGGTTAGAAGAGACCCAGTACTTC.

The chain joins TRBV6-6 to TRBJ1-5, with D unresolved. V dropped 2 bases and J dropped 4 bases, with 9 bases sitting between them. The germline gives CDR1 MNHNY, CDR2 SVGAGI (reference sequence). The CDR3 has 14 amino acids. The CDR3 DNA reads TGTGCCAGCAGTTACAGGGCCCCAAATCAGCCCCAGCATTTT. Translating gives CASSYRAPNQPQHF.

This rearrangement joins TRBV9 to TRBJ2-2; 10 positions match TRBD2. Trimming took 5 bases from V and 6 from J; bases not matched to a gene: 7. The CDR3 length is 15 residues. Germline CDR1 is SGDLS and CDR2 is YYNGEE. CDR3 protein: CASSLSGGVAGELFF. CDR3 nucleotides: TGTGCCAGCAGTCTCAGCGGGGGGGTCGCCGGGGAGCTGTTTTTT. The whole variable domain, remainder taken from reference TRBV9 and TRBJ2-2, is DSGVTQTPKHLITATGQRVTLRCSPRSGDLSVYWYQQSLDQGLQFLIQYYNGEERAKGNILERFSAQQFPDLHSELNLSSLELGDSALYFCASSLSGGVAGELFFGEGSRLTVL.

As regards this clone: Other DNA sequences in this sample translate to the same CDR3. The chain combines TRBV7-9 with TRBJ2-7; no clear D. This CDR3 has 13 amino acids. The germline V and J ends were trimmed by 2 bases and 0 bases, with 5 bases remaining between them. Germline V gene lookup returns CDR1 SEHNR and CDR2 FQNEAQ (reference sequence). In DNA, the CDR3 is TGTGCCAGCAGCTTACCTAGCTCCTACGAGCAGTACTTC. Its translation is CASSLPSSYEQYF.

The genes are TRBV19 and TRBJ1-2; TRBD1 matches at 7 bases. Germline CDR1 LNHDA, CDR2 SQIVND (reference sequence). The CDR3 has 13 residues. V gave up 10 bases and J gave up 5 bases; unmatched junction bases: 10. The CDR3 bases are TGTGCCACCTCCGGGACAGTTGTTTATGGCTACACCTTC. Its protein product is CATSGTVVYGYTF.